These 32 T cell receptor beta chains came from one sample sequenced in a study of T cell responses to AZD1222 COVID-19 vaccine. Sequenced by immunoSEQ multiplex PCR; TCRdb stores in-frame clones only, minus some. The table lists under 150,000 clones, 70% to 85% of them singletons. The sample here was peripheral blood, taken 28 days after the second AZD1222 dose. These receptor sequences come from an adult who received the AZD1222 COVID-19 vaccine.

The J gene is TRBJ2-2, the V gene TRBV7-9, with 7 bases lining up with TRBD1. V was pared by 5 bases and J by 4 bases, with 19 bases of the junction left unmatched. Germline V gene sequence: CDR1 SEHNR, CDR2 FQNEAQ (reference sequence). There are 19 residues in the CDR3. In nucleotides, the CDR3 is TGTGCCAGCAGCCCCTGGCGCATAGGGGGCGGAGTGCTCACCGGGGAGCTGTTTTTT. This encodes CASSPWRIGGGVLTGELFF.

The chain links TRBV28 to TRBJ2-1; a possible D gene is TRBD2 (5 bases). The CDR3 consists of 15 residues. Germline-derived CDR1 and CDR2 are MDHEN and SYDVKM. V dropped 3 bases and J dropped 7 bases, with 16 bases sitting between them. The CDR3 sequence: CASSFSGKRVNEQFF. The CDR3, as DNA: TGTGCCAGCAGTTTTTCGGGGAAAAGGGTTAATGAGCAGTTCTTC.

This chain links TRBV18 with TRBJ1-2; D remains unclear. This CDR3 contains 13 residues. Trimming pared 3 bases from V and 5 bases from J, leaving 10 bases between. Germline CDR1 and CDR2: KGHSH and LQKENI. This CDR3 is CASSPSREYGYTF. CDR3 in DNA: TGTGCCAGCTCACCTTCTAGGGAGTATGGCTACACCTTC. Looking up the rest from reference TRBV18 and TRBJ1-2 gives the full variable domain: NAGVMQNPRHLVRRRGQEARLRCSPMKGHSHVYWYRQLPEEGLKFMVYLQKENIIDESGMPKERFSAEFPKEGPSILRIQQVVRGDSAAYFCASSPSREYGYTFGSGTRLTVV.

The DNA of the CDR3 is TGTGCCAGTAGTACCCTACTAGCGGGGGGCACAGATACGCAGTATTTT. This translates into CASSTLLAGGTDTQYF. The rearrangement joins TRBV19 to TRBJ2-3; TRBD2 agrees at 11 bases. Germline trimming cut 4 bases from V and 1 base from J; bases unmatched to any gene: 4. Germline V gene data show CDR1 as LNHDA and CDR2 as SQIVND (reference sequence). The CDR3 loop spans 16 amino acids.

The rearrangement uses TRBV3-1 (or the pseudogene TRBV3-2) and TRBJ2-2; 8 positions agree with TRBD2. The CDR3 extends over 15 amino acids. V was pared by 4 bases and J by 3 bases, with 4 bases of the junction left unmatched. Germline lookup yields CDR1 LGHDT and CDR2 YNNKEL (reference sequence). CDR3 nucleotides: TGTGCCAGCAGCCTACTAGCGGCTGACACCGGGGAGCTGTTTTTT. This encodes CASSLLAADTGELFF.

The rearrangement joins TRBV6-1 to TRBJ1-2; TRBD1 aligns across 7 bases. This CDR3 contains 14 residues. Trimming at V came to 3 bases and at J to 8 bases, leaving 9 bases not matched to a gene. CDR1 is MNHNS and CDR2 is SASEGT in the germline V gene. The CDR3: CASSEDTGVSGYTF. In DNA, the CDR3 is TGTGCCAGCAGTGAGGATACAGGGGTTAGCGGCTACACCTTC.

The V gene is TRBV2, the J gene TRBJ1-6; D is ambiguous. Germline CDR1 reads SNHLY; CDR2 reads FYNNEI. V was trimmed by 8 bases and J by 11 bases, leaving 13 bases between them. The CDR3 loop spans 12 amino acids. Here the CDR3 reads CASSGSGAPLHF. The CDR3 nucleotides read TGTGCCAGCTCCGGGAGCGGGGCACCCCTCCACTTT.

V gene TRBV28 combines with J gene TRBJ1-6; D remains ambiguous. The CDR3 sequence is 15 residues long. Germline V gene lookup returns CDR1 MDHEN and CDR2 SYDVKM. V gave up 8 bases and J gave up 2 bases, with 13 bases separating them. The CDR3 nucleotides are TGTGCCAGCTTCGCCCGGGAGACCTATAATTCACCCCTCCACTTT. This encodes CASFARETYNSPLHF. The full variable domain, completed using reference TRBV28 and TRBJ1-6, is DVKVTQSSRYLVKRTGEKVFLECVQDMDHENMFWYRQDPGLGLRLIYFSYDVKMKEKGDIPEGYSVSREKKERFSLILESASTNQTSMYLCASFARETYNSPLHFGNGTRLTVT.

J is TRBJ2-3 and V is TRBV5-4; D is unresolved. The CDR3 totals 13 residues. Germline CDR1 is SGHNT and CDR2 is YYREEE (reference sequence). Trimming shortened V by 4 bases and J by 8 bases, and 14 bases separated the two germline ends. The CDR3 here is CASSGDQRITQYF. DNA of the CDR3: TGTGCCAGCAGCGGGGATCAGCGCATTACGCAGTATTTT.

This clone was observed a single time. The J gene is TRBJ2-5, the V gene TRBV9; TRBD1 matches at 7 bases. Trimming cost V 3 bases and J 3 bases; bases outside gene matches: 2. Looked up from germline, CDR1 is SGDLS and CDR2 is YYNGEE. CDR3 length: 13 residues. This CDR3 is CASSGGTEETQYF. CDR3 DNA: TGTGCCAGCAGCGGTGGGACAGAAGAGACCCAGTACTTC. The full variable domain, rest sourced from reference TRBV9 and TRBJ2-5, is DSGVTQTPKHLITATGQRVTLRCSPRSGDLSVYWYQQSLDQGLQFLIQYYNGEERAKGNILERFSAQQFPDLHSELNLSSLELGDSALYFCASSGGTEETQYFGPGTRLLVL.

The chain joins TRBV3-1 (or the pseudogene TRBV3-2) to TRBJ2-1, with TRBD1 identical over 8 bases. CDR1 is LGHDT, CDR2 YNNKEL, per germline (reference sequence). Trimming removed 3 bases from V and 6 bases from J; junction bases left unmatched: 4. This CDR3 is 14 amino acids long. The chain's CDR3 is CASSHAGTGNEQFF. The CDR3 coding sequence is TGTGCCAGCAGCCACGCGGGGACAGGCAATGAGCAGTTCTTC.

This sequence joins TRBV5-5 and TRBJ2-4; D is unresolved. CDR1 is SGHKS and CDR2 is YYEKEE in the germline V gene (reference sequence). The ends were cut back, 0 bases at V and 6 bases at J, with 4 bases in the middle. The CDR3 contains 12 residues. The CDR3 DNA follows: TGTGCCAGCAGCTTGGAGGTAAACATTCAGTACTTC. Translating it yields CASSLEVNIQYF.

The CDR3 here is CASSPQGGGGPQGPQHF. The CDR3 region has the DNA TGTGCCAGCTCACCCCAGGGAGGCGGCGGGCCCCAAGGGCCCCAGCATTTT. The V and J genes are TRBV18 and TRBJ1-5; a weak D match, TRBD1 (5 bases). The CDR3 consists of 17 residues. Germline V gene sequence: CDR1 KGHSH, CDR2 LQKENI. Between the trimmed V and J ends, which lost 3 bases and 9 bases, there was a span of 24 bases.

This chain uses TRBV6-6 with TRBJ1-2, with D tentatively TRBD1 (6 bases). This CDR3 is 14 amino acids long. The germline V and J ends were trimmed by 4 bases and 2 bases, with 11 bases remaining between them. The germline CDR1 and CDR2 sequences are MNHNY and SVGAGI (reference sequence). Here the CDR3 reads CASSFRTGNYGYTF. In DNA form, the CDR3 reads TGTGCCAGCAGTTTTCGCACAGGGAACTATGGCTACACCTTC.

This chain links TRBV28 with TRBJ1-2; a possible D gene is TRBD1 (5 bases). From germline, CDR1 is MDHEN and CDR2 SYDVKM. This CDR3 has 15 residues. Trimming removed 6 bases at V and 1 base at J, with 15 bases between. CDR3 protein: CASSQTGGDNYGYTF. DNA of the CDR3: TGTGCCAGCAGCCAGACGGGAGGGGATAACTATGGCTACACCTTC.

The gene calls are TRBV19 and TRBJ2-1; no reliable D call. Germline CDR1 LNHDA, CDR2 SQIVND (reference sequence). The CDR3 runs to 14 residues. V was clipped by 4 bases and J by 0 bases, with 7 bases between them. CDR3 region: CASSTVGSYNEQFF. CDR3 DNA sequence: TGTGCCAGTAGTACCGTGGGCTCCTACAATGAGCAGTTCTTC.

This chain joins TRBV6-5 and TRBJ1-5; D gene ambiguous. Per the germline V gene, CDR1 is MNHEY and CDR2 is SVGAGI. CDR3 size: 12 residues. The V end was cut by 6 bases, the J end by 7 bases, with 10 bases between. DNA of the CDR3: TGTGCCAGCAGGGCCGAGGGCCAGCCCCAGCATTTT. Its translation: CASRAEGQPQHF.

Note on this clone: At the DNA level, this CDR3 is encoded by other sequences in the same sample as well. V usage is TRBV29-1 and J usage is TRBJ1-1, with a possible D match to TRBD1 (5 bases). Trimming removed 4 bases at V and 1 base at J, with 10 bases between. The germline gives CDR1 SQVTM, CDR2 ANQGSEA. The CDR3 covers 13 residues. The CDR3 sequence is CSVGRGRNTEAFF. The CDR3 bases are TGCAGCGTTGGAAGGGGAAGGAACACTGAAGCTTTCTTT.

The chain combines TRBV10-3 with TRBJ1-2; D is ambiguous. The germline V and J ends were trimmed by 7 bases and 0 bases, with 9 bases remaining between them. Germline V lookup: CDR1 ENHRY, CDR2 SYGVKD. The CDR3 contains 13 residues. The chain's CDR3 is CAIKYDTNYGYTF. CDR3 in DNA: TGTGCCATCAAATACGATACTAACTATGGCTACACCTTC.

The gene calls are TRBV11-2 and TRBJ2-5; D is perhaps TRBD2 (5 bases). Deletions cut 5 bases from V and 5 bases from J, with 15 bases between. This CDR3 has 14 amino acids. From germline, CDR1 is SGHAT and CDR2 FQNNGV. CDR3 DNA: TGTGCCAGCAGCCAGCGGCGGCATAGGGAGACCCAGTACTTC. Amino acid sequence: CASSQRRHRETQYF.

This chain connects TRBV4-3 to TRBJ2-2, with D possibly being TRBD1 (6 bases). Germline V gives CDR1 LGHNA, CDR2 YSLEER. This CDR3 spans 13 amino acids. Trimming took 5 bases from V and 6 from J, leaving 10 bases between them. The CDR3 spells CASSKQGSGELFF. The DNA for the CDR3 is TGCGCCAGCAGCAAGCAGGGGTCCGGGGAGCTGTTTTTT.

The rearrangement joins TRBV19 to TRBJ2-7; D may correspond to TRBD1 or TRBD2 (5 bases each). Trimming shortened V by 3 bases and J by 4 bases, and 7 bases separated the two germline ends. Looked up from germline, CDR1 is LNHDA and CDR2 is SQIVND (reference sequence). The CDR3 sequence is 12 residues long. CDR3 sequence (DNA): TGTGCCAGTAGTATTTGGGGGTACGAGCAGTACTTC. Its translation: CASSIWGYEQYF. Combining the CDR3 with reference TRBV19 and TRBJ2-7 gives the whole variable domain DGGITQSPKYLFRKEGQNVTLSCEQNLNHDAMYWYRQDPGQGLRLIYYSQIVNDFQKGDIAEGYSVSREKKESFPLTVTSAQKNPTAFYLCASSIWGYEQYFGPGTRLTVT.

This chain uses TRBV7-8 with TRBJ2-1; maybe TRBD1 (5 bases). Germline CDR1 SGHVS, CDR2 FQNEAQ. This CDR3 has 15 residues. V was clipped by 1 base and J by 7 bases, with 14 bases between them. CDR3 DNA: TGTGCCAGCAGCTTAGGGCAGGGCCGAAAGAATGAGCAGTTCTTC. This encodes CASSLGQGRKNEQFF.

V gene TRBV28 combines with J gene TRBJ1-3; no clear D gene. The CDR3 extends over 13 amino acids. Germline CDR1 reads MDHEN; CDR2 reads SYDVKM. The V and J ends lost 5 bases and 1 base respectively, with 6 bases between them. CDR3: CASSRVSGNTIYF. CDR3 in DNA: TGTGCCAGCAGTCGGGTTTCTGGAAACACCATATATTTT.

This clone was seen just once. This chain uses TRBV28 with TRBJ2-1; D is uncertain. Germline-derived CDR1 and CDR2 are MDHEN and SYDVKM. The CDR3 sequence is 11 residues long. V was shortened by 5 bases and J by 8 bases, with 7 bases between the two germline ends. Written as DNA, the CDR3 is TGTGCCAGCAGTGTGTTGGATGAGCAGTTCTTC. Its protein is CASSVLDEQFF.

The rearrangement uses TRBV19 and TRBJ2-6; D not certain. Trimming left V 3 bases short and J 0 bases short, with 12 bases between. This CDR3 has 17 amino acids. Germline V CDR1 and CDR2: LNHDA, SQIVND (reference sequence). The CDR3 nucleotides read TGTGCCAGTAGTATCAGGACCTCTGACTCTGGGGCCAACGTCCTGACTTTC. Its translation: CASSIRTSDSGANVLTF.

This clone has just a few counts. The DNA for the CDR3 is TGCAGCGTTGAAGGAGGACCTAGCACAGATACGCAGTATTTT. Translation gives CSVEGGPSTDTQYF. The chain is built from TRBV29-1 and TRBJ2-3, with D unresolved. The CDR3 is 14 amino acids. CDR1 and CDR2 from the germline V gene are SQVTM and ANQGSEA. The V and J ends lost 1 base and 0 bases respectively, with 8 bases between them.

CDR3: CASSYSGQRMRQYF. CDR3 nucleotide sequence: TGTGCCAGCAGTTACTCTGGACAGCGGATGAGACAGTACTTC. This rearrangement joins TRBV6-5 to TRBJ2-7; D perhaps matches TRBD1 (6 bases). The CDR3 length is 14 residues. The germline V and J ends were trimmed by 0 bases and 10 bases, with 16 bases remaining between them. Germline CDR1 reads MNHEY; CDR2 reads SVGAGI.

J is TRBJ1-2 and V is TRBV7-9, with TRBD1 matching 7 bases. CDR3 length: 16 amino acids. With V trimmed by 2 bases and J by 3 bases, 9 bases remained unmatched. Germline CDR1 SEHNR, CDR2 FQNEAQ (reference sequence). CDR3 bases: TGTGCCAGCAGCTTAAGTGGAGGGGGCCGGGACTATGGCTACACCTTC. This sequence encodes CASSLSGGGRDYGYTF.

This chain uses TRBV28 with TRBJ1-1, with TRBD1 matching over 10 bases. The CDR3 is 13 residues long. V shed 5 bases and J 12 bases; nucleotides not matched to a gene: 9. The germline V gene has CDR1 MDHEN and CDR2 SYDVKM. The CDR3: CASSQPTGGRSFF. The CDR3 DNA reads TGTGCCAGCAGTCAACCGACAGGGGGCAGATCTTTCTTT.

The chain combines TRBV3-1 (or the pseudogene TRBV3-2) with TRBJ1-1; D gene ambiguous. CDR1 and CDR2 (germline): LGHDT, YNNKEL (reference sequence). The CDR3 consists of 11 residues. Trimming left V 4 bases short and J 7 bases short, with 7 bases between. CDR3 sequence (DNA): TGTGCCAGCAGCCTTGAAAGTGAAGCTTTCTTT. It translates to CASSLESEAFF.

V gene TRBV20-1 combines with J gene TRBJ2-3, with unresolved D. The CDR3 consists of 11 residues. Deletions cut 4 bases from V and 10 bases from J, with 12 bases between. Germline V gives CDR1 DFQATT, CDR2 SNEGSKA (reference sequence). The CDR3 DNA reads TGCAGTGCTATAGACTCCGATCCGCAGTATTTT. Translated: CSAIDSDPQYF.